This T cell receptor beta chain originates from a study of CD8+ T cells in alopecia areata. Study-level information: Among treated patients, oral tofacitinib was administered at 5 to 10 mg twice daily.

Study-wide points: Scalp clonality dropped significantly under tofacitinib, as did expanded CD8+ top-100 clones. Alopecia totalis/universalis scalp especially showed more expanded CD8+ clones than normal scalp.

As for treatment: oral pan-JAK inhibitor, 5-10 mg twice daily. Germline-derived CDR1 and CDR2 are MGHRA and YSYEKL. This CDR3 spans 14 amino acids. Trimming left V 5 bases short and J 6 bases short, with 13 bases between. Investigators isolated RNA and reverse transcribed it into cDNA to act as the sequencing template. TCRdb's copy holds only in-frame clones and misses some; the assay was immunoSEQ multiplex PCR. The sample yields some 110,000 clones, roughly three fifths seen once. As for this clone: Its antigen is undetermined.

The material was CD8+ T cells sorted from blood, obtained at week 24, from a patient treated with tofacitinib. The chain recombines TRBV4-1 with TRBJ1-4; TRBD1 is a possible D gene (5 bases). The TCR originated in a human donor with alopecia areata. The CDR3 is CASSFEDMHEKLFF. CDR3 bases: TGCGCCAGCAGCTTCGAGGACATGCATGAAAAACTGTTTTTT.